This TCR beta chain was observed in a study of shared T cell receptors in the human thymus. The data were produced by immunoSEQ multiplex PCR, yet TCRdb's version contains in-frame clones alone and is incomplete. The table shows hundreds of thousands of clones, with more than 85% occurring only once. Sequencing input: thymocytes. This TCR derives from a human donor.

The CDR3 sequence: CAIGAGTGGYEQYF. CDR3 DNA: TGTGCCATCGGGGCGGGGACAGGGGGCTACGAGCAGTACTTC. The chain carries TRBV10-3 and TRBJ2-7; TRBD1 matches at 11 bases. Germline trimming cut 8 bases from V and 3 bases from J; bases unmatched to any gene: 6. Germline CDR1 and CDR2: ENHRY and SYGVKD. The CDR3 sequence is 14 residues long.